The 25 T cell receptor beta chains below come from one sample, sequenced in a study of CD8 T cells in ankylosing spondylitis. A single record per CDR3 protein comes from TCRdb applying MiXCR to the 5' RACE reads. The table shows about 160,000 distinct CDR3 sequences, with 8.5% to 10% occurring only once. Sequencing input: blood, either unsorted or a sorted T cell fraction (not recorded which). The receptors stem from a female donor with ankylosing spondylitis or in good health (not recorded which).

The V call is TRBV9, the J call TRBJ2-1, with D perhaps TRBD2 (5 bases). Trimming removed 4 bases at V and 8 bases at J, with 22 bases between. Germline V gene data show CDR1 as SGDLS and CDR2 as YYNGEE. The CDR3 runs 16 residues. CDR3 in amino acids: CASSLAEDPVLDEQFF. The CDR3 nucleotides read TGTGCCAGCAGCCTTGCGGAGGACCCTGTGTTGGATGAGCAGTTCTTC.

This clonotype was counted only a few times. The rearrangement joins TRBV21-1 to TRBJ2-7; TRBD1 reflects the table's D call only, with no check against the DNA. TRBV21-1 is a documented pseudogene. CDR3 length equals 16 residues. The CDR3 DNA follows: TGTGCCAGCAGCAAAAGGGGGACAGGGGGCCCCTACGAGCAGTACTTC. This gives the protein CASSKRGTGGPYEQYF.

This chain links TRBV4-1 with TRBJ2-1; 8 nucleotides match TRBD2. V shed 4 bases and J 2 bases; nucleotides not matched to a gene: 7. CDR1 and CDR2 from the germline V gene are MGHRA and YSYEKL. The CDR3 is made up of 16 amino acids. The CDR3, as DNA: TGCGCCAGCAGCCCTCCCGGGGGGGAGCCCTACAATGAGCAGTTCTTC. It codes for CASSPPGGEPYNEQFF.

This rearrangement joins TRBV27 to TRBJ2-7, with D perhaps matching TRBD1 (7 bases). Germline CDR1 and CDR2: MNHEY and SMNVEV (reference sequence). Trimming pared 6 bases from V and 3 bases from J, leaving 15 bases between. The CDR3 extends over 14 amino acids. CDR3 region: CASSDRVGGYEQYF. The DNA for the CDR3 is TGTGCCAGCAGCGACAGGGTGGGGGGCTACGAGCAGTACTTC.

This clonotype was observed many times. A read error may produce the germline difference seen at one junction end. The chain carries TRBV12-3 or TRBV12-4 and TRBJ2-1, with a possible D match to TRBD1 (5 bases). The CDR3 spans 14 residues. The CDR3 region is CASSFGPSRASIIF. For the CDR3, the DNA is TGTGCCAGCAGTTTCGGGCCCAGCAGGGCCTCAATCATCTTC.

This clonotype was found a few times. The V and J genes are TRBV6-1 and TRBJ2-3; D may be TRBD1 (7 bases). With 5 bases removed from V and 7 bases from J, the gap between germline ends came to 19 bases. This CDR3 is built from 15 residues. Germline values: CDR1 MNHNS, CDR2 SASEGT. CDR3 residues: CASSRGQGEANTQYF. In nucleotides, the CDR3 is TGTGCCAGCAGTCGGGGGCAGGGGGAGGCAAATACGCAGTATTTT.

Only a few counts were recorded for this clonotype. The chain carries TRBV30 and TRBJ1-1; perhaps TRBD1 as D (6 bases). This CDR3 is built from 14 residues. Germline assignment: CDR1 GTSNPN and CDR2 SVGIG (reference sequence). Trimming cost V 0 bases and J 0 bases, with 8 bases left between them. CDR3 protein: CAWSVDSMNTEAFF. The DNA for the CDR3 is TGTGCCTGGAGTGTGGACAGCATGAACACTGAAGCTTTCTTT.

The V and J genes are TRBV6-1 and TRBJ2-7, with D unclear. This CDR3 has 16 residues. Germline V lookup: CDR1 MNHNS, CDR2 SASEGT. Trimming took off 1 base at V and 6 bases at J, with 19 bases between the two ends. CDR3 sequence: CASSEGSGRSWAEQYF. The CDR3 bases are TGTGCCAGCAGTGAAGGTTCGGGCCGCTCTTGGGCCGAGCAGTACTTC.

This chain joins TRBV7-8 and TRBJ2-3; D is unclear. V was cut by 2 bases and J by 1 base, with 7 bases left in between. Germline assignment: CDR1 SGHVS and CDR2 FQNEAQ. The CDR3 loop spans 14 amino acids. The CDR3 sequence is CASSLNVGTDTQYF. As DNA, the CDR3 is TGTGCCAGCAGCTTAAATGTAGGCACAGATACGCAGTATTTT.

The V call is TRBV13, the J call TRBJ2-4, with 9 nucleotides matching TRBD2. The germline V gene encodes CDR1 PRHDT and CDR2 FYEKMQ (reference sequence). The length of the CDR3 is 16 residues. The V gene end was trimmed by 5 bases and the J gene end by 0 bases; junction bases not matched to a gene: 5. In DNA form, the CDR3 reads TGTGCCAGCAGCCAGCGGGGGGCGTTAGCCAAAAACATTCAGTACTTC. Its translation: CASSQRGALAKNIQYF. Supplemented by reference TRBV13 and TRBJ2-4, the full variable domain reads AAGVIQSPRHLIKEKRETATLKCYPIPRHDTVYWYQQGPGQDPQFLISFYEKMQSDKGSIPDRFSAQQFSDYHSELNMSSLELGDSALYFCASSQRGALAKNIQYFGAGTRLSVL.

Only a few counts were recorded for this clonotype. This chain links TRBV4-1 with TRBJ1-5; maybe TRBD1 (6 bases). Germline-derived CDR1 and CDR2 are MGHRA and YSYEKL. Trimming removed 1 base from V and 6 bases from J, with 13 bases in between. CDR3 length: 15 residues. The CDR3 coding sequence is TGCGCCAGCAGCCAAGTGGACAGAACGAGTCAGCCCCAGCATTTT. Translating gives CASSQVDRTSQPQHF.

V gene TRBV7-8 combines with J gene TRBJ1-5; possible D gene TRBD1, 6 bases. The germline V gene encodes CDR1 SGHVS and CDR2 FQNEAQ. The CDR3 sequence is 15 residues long. The germline V and J ends were trimmed by 5 bases and 4 bases, with 15 bases remaining between them. The CDR3 loop is CASSPGTSANQPQHF. CDR3 sequence (DNA): TGTGCCAGCAGCCCCGGGACATCAGCAAATCAGCCCCAGCATTTT.

This clonotype has more than one count but fewer than ten. The rearrangement links TRBV6-5 to TRBJ1-1; D unresolved. The CDR3 sequence is 11 residues long. Germline V gives CDR1 MNHEY, CDR2 SVGAGI. V was clipped by 8 bases and J by 6 bases, with 10 bases between them. The CDR3 is CASSANAEAFF. As DNA, the CDR3 is TGTGCCAGCTCAGCGAATGCTGAAGCTTTCTTT.

The V and J genes are TRBV12-3 or TRBV12-4 and TRBJ1-1; 8 bases map to TRBD1. J gave up 7 bases and V 0 bases, and 4 bases lay outside the gene matches. This CDR3 is 14 amino acids long. The CDR3 DNA follows: TGTGCCAGCAGTTTAGCTACAGGGGGGATTGAAGCTTTCTTT. Translated, it gives CASSLATGGIEAFF.

This clonotype has ten or more counts. The junction does not match germline at one end; this may be a read error. The chain combines TRBV5-1 with TRBJ2-7; D gene ambiguous. Germline V CDR1 and CDR2: SGHRS, YFSETQ. The CDR3 has 11 amino acids. The CDR3 spells CASSLERLRVF. The CDR3 DNA follows: TGCGCCAGCAGCTTGGAACGCCTCCGGGTTTTC.

This clonotype was detected ten times or more. The V call is TRBV2, the J call TRBJ2-1; 8 bases match TRBD2. The germline gives CDR1 SNHLY, CDR2 FYNNEI. This CDR3 contains 15 residues. The V and J ends lost 10 bases and 8 bases, in that order; junction bases with no gene match: 16. CDR3 protein: CATSPGLETLDEQFF. CDR3 DNA sequence: TGTGCCACCAGCCCGGGACTAGAAACCTTGGATGAGCAGTTCTTC. Complete variable domain (other parts from reference TRBV2 and TRBJ2-1): EPEVTQTPSHQVTQMGQEVILRCVPISNHLYFYWYRQILGQKVEFLVSFYNNEISEKSEIFDDQFSVERPDGSNFTLKIRSTKLEDSAMYFCATSPGLETLDEQFFGPGTRLTVL.

This clonotype was counted ten times or more. V gene TRBV6-2 or TRBV6-3 combines with J gene TRBJ1-1; D not certain. CDR3 length: 12 residues. Trimming pared 0 bases from V and 2 bases from J, leaving 1 base between. From germline, CDR1 is MNHEY and CDR2 SVGEGT. CDR3 sequence reads: CASSYSNTEAFF. The CDR3 bases are TGTGCCAGCAGTTACTCAAACACTGAAGCTTTCTTT.

This clonotype was detected a few times. The chain joins TRBV4-3 to TRBJ2-3; TRBD1 agrees at 9 bases. Germline CDR1 is LGHNA and CDR2 is YSLEER. Trimming removed 1 base from V and 6 bases from J; junction bases left unmatched: 5. The CDR3 sequence is 15 residues long. The CDR3 loop is CASSQGQGDMDTQYF. The CDR3 bases are TGCGCCAGCAGCCAAGGACAGGGGGACATGGATACGCAGTATTTT.

This clonotype was counted many times. The chain couples TRBV15 to TRBJ2-1, with D possibly being TRBD2 (5 bases). Germline CDR1 and CDR2: LNHNV and YYDKDF (reference sequence). CDR3 length: 17 amino acids. V was shortened by 5 bases and J by 5 bases, with 22 bases between the two germline ends. CDR3 bases: TGTGCCACCAGCGTGGGTTGGGCCGGGGATCTCAACAATGAGCAGTTCTTC. Protein product: CATSVGWAGDLNNEQFF.

The CDR3 reads CASSAQRDRPLRNTEAFF. In nucleotides, the CDR3 is TGTGCCAGCAGCGCCCAGAGGGATCGTCCTCTCCGGAACACTGAAGCTTTCTTT. The chain carries TRBV9 and TRBJ1-1; D gene ambiguous. CDR1 SGDLS and CDR2 YYNGEE come from the germline V gene. Trimming stripped 3 bases from V and 1 base from J, with 22 bases between. The CDR3 loop spans 18 amino acids.

The chain joins TRBV20-1 to TRBJ2-3, with D unresolved. From germline, CDR1 is DFQATT and CDR2 SNEGSKA (reference sequence). The length of the CDR3 is 15 residues. V lost 1 base to trimming and J lost 0 bases, with 11 bases between them. CDR3 amino acids: CSARVVPLSTDTQYF. CDR3 nucleotide sequence: TGCAGTGCTAGAGTGGTGCCCCTTAGCACAGATACGCAGTATTTT.

A few counts support this clonotype. The genes are TRBV3-1 and TRBJ2-1; D tentatively fits TRBD1 or TRBD2 (5 bases each). Germline-derived CDR1 and CDR2 are LGHDT and YNNKEL (reference sequence). Trimming removed 1 base at V and 2 bases at J, with 12 bases between. This CDR3 is built from 16 residues. The DNA of the CDR3 is TGTGCCAGCAGCCAAGTCGGGAAGGGGCCCTACAATGAGCAGTTCTTC. It is translated as CASSQVGKGPYNEQFF.

This clonotype was observed a handful of times. The V call is TRBV2, the J call TRBJ2-1, with 7 bases identical to TRBD2. Trimming removed 6 bases from V and 6 bases from J; junction bases left unmatched: 8. CDR3 length: 14 amino acids. Per germline, CDR1 SNHLY and CDR2 FYNNEI. CDR3: CASRREDPGNEQFF. The CDR3 DNA follows: TGTGCCAGCAGACGGGAGGACCCCGGCAATGAGCAGTTCTTC.

This clonotype was counted a few times. The gene calls are TRBV12-3 or TRBV12-4 and TRBJ2-1; a possible D gene is TRBD2 (5 bases). The germline V and J ends were trimmed by 7 bases and 4 bases, with 14 bases remaining between them. This CDR3 has 14 residues. In DNA, the CDR3 is TGTGCCAGCAATACTAGTCCCCTTTACAATGAGCAGTTCTTC. Its translation is CASNTSPLYNEQFF.

This clonotype was seen a few times. The V call is TRBV7-8, the J call TRBJ2-6, with D unresolved. Between the trimmed V and J ends, which lost 1 base and 2 bases, there was a span of 12 bases. The CDR3 consists of 17 residues. The germline CDR1 and CDR2 sequences are SGHVS and FQNEAQ. The CDR3 bases are TGTGCCAGCAGCTTAGACCCCCCAGGTCCTGGGGCCAACGTCCTGACTTTC. It is translated as CASSLDPPGPGANVLTF. The whole variable domain, remainder taken from reference TRBV7-8 and TRBJ2-6, is GAGVSQSPRYKVAKRGQDVALRCDPISGHVSLFWYQQALGQGPEFLTYFQNEAQLDKSGLPSDRFFAERPEGSVSTLKIQRTQQEDSAVYLCASSLDPPGPGANVLTFGAGSRLTVL.